A selection of T cell receptor beta chains follows, all from one sample in a study of blood T cells in healthy people across ages. One entry per CDR3 protein, called by TCRdb with MiXCR from the 5' RACE reads. The table has more than 750,000 distinct CDR3 sequences, about 28% seen once. The sample was also reused in another study, on T cells of mothers and their children.

Sequenced input: blood. All receptors come from a woman aged 40 to 50 in good health. Each CDR3 is given with its conserved first and last residue. The order of the fields is clone size, D gene, CDR3 length, J gene, V gene, CDR3 DNA, CDR3 protein. The D gene is left open where the match is weak. The size field is filled for only some rows; it gives once, few, many or a size class.

NA,TRBD1,15,TRBJ1-3,TRBV7-2,TGTGCCAGCAGGATTAGAACAGGGGGCGGAAACACCATATATTTT,CASRIRTGGGNTIYF
NA,NA,13,TRBJ1-2,TRBV29-1,TGCAGCGTTGAGAAGGGATCAGAGTATGGCTACACCTTC,CSVEKGSEYGYTF
many,TRBD1,14,TRBJ2-7,TRBV6-5,TGTGCCAGCAGTTCGACAGGGACAACCTACGAGCAGTACTTC,CASSSTGTTYEQYF
few,TRBD2,16,TRBJ2-1,TRBV7-8,TGTACCAGCAGCCCTACTAGCGGGGGGGCACGGAATGAGCAGTTCTTC,CTSSPTSGGARNEQFF
NA,NA,13,TRBJ2-7,TRBV2,TGTGCCAGCCTGAGCAGGAGCTCCTACGAGCAGTACTTC,CASLSRSSYEQYF
NA,NA,15,TRBJ2-3,TRBV5-8,TGTGCCAGCAGTTTCGGCGGCAGCGGCACAGATACGCAGTATTTT,CASSFGGSGTDTQYF
many,TRBD2,15,TRBJ2-1,TRBV4-1,TGCGCCAGCAGCCAAGATCTAGCGGGGGGGCATGAGCAGTTCTTC,CASSQDLAGGHEQFF
many,NA,14,TRBJ2-7,TRBV5-5,TGTGCCAGCAGCTTGGCCGCCGGATCCTACGAGCAGTACTTC,CASSLAAGSYEQYF
few,NA,14,TRBJ1-2,TRBV15,TGTGCCACCAGCGCTCGAGTAGGAACGGGTGGCTACACCTTC,CATSARVGTGGYTF
few,NA,19,TRBJ2-6,TRBV11-3,TGTGCCAGCAGCGAATCTTATTGGGGATTTGGTTCTGGGGCCAACGTCCTGACTTTC,CASSESYWGFGSGANVLTF
many,TRBD2,13,TRBJ2-3,TRBV29-1,TGCAGCGTGCGGGGGGGCAGCACAGATACGCAGTATTTT,CSVRGGSTDTQYF